Below, one T cell receptor (beta chain) is given with its context. Its binding antigen is unknown. Base qualities are missing; no much larger clone stands one base away. Other DNA sequences within the sample encode an identical CDR3. This entry is derived from a study of beta chain features in type 1 diabetes (dated by TCRdb to the late 2010s). About the full investigation: Mean age, gender distribution, total cell number and subset yield were not different between patients and healthy donors. Across all samples, approximately 100 million sorted cells were examined, and cell number per subset correlated strongly with RNA yield. The study compared the TCRB repertoires of sorted circulating CD4+ T cell subsets in recently diagnosed type 1 diabetes patients with those in matched healthy donors. Regulatory and stem cell-like memory subsets were obtained from only 8 patients and roughly 8 healthy donors, while naive and central memory subsets were obtained from all 28 donors. The study at large found these results: Naive, central memory and regulatory TCRB repertoires appeared more similar among patients than among healthy donors. HLA sub-analyses involved small numbers of individuals, so any influence of HLA type on TCRB rearrangement remained unresolved. PCR might favor shorter templates, but patient and control samples were amplified and corrected together, so any skew would affect both groups equally. In all four CD4+ subsets, TCRB CDR3 length was moderately but significantly shorter in type 1 diabetes patients. Patients with type 1 diabetes made fewer insertions and deleted more nucleotides at VDJ recombination sites, implying thymic rearrangement abnormalities. Because cDNA rather than genomic DNA was sequenced, highly expressing activated cells could have been over-represented, although no difference in activation and CD3 levels was found between groups.

The entire amount of isolated RNA was reverse transcribed using the High Capacity cDNA Reverse Transcription Kit, so the sequenced TCRB transcripts were expressed ones. Naive, central memory and regulatory T cell samples underwent deep immunoSEQ sequencing, averaging around 4 million total reads per sample. After sorted cells were lysed in RLT buffer, RNA was extracted with DNase-treated RNeasy Micro or Mini kits, with the choice depending on cell number. Each cell subset was processed on its own to prevent cross-contamination, while patient and healthy donor samples were processed together. Using the immunoSEQ multiplex PCR, TCRB sequences were amplified from cDNA into 87-bp fragments spanning the CDR3 region. Amplicons were sequenced on the Illumina HiSeq platform. The authors' pipeline ran thus. PCR bias was computationally corrected using synthetic template baselines, reads within Hamming distance 2 were collapsed, and singletons that could not be merged were discarded. Reads were aligned against IMGT to assign V, D and J genes, CDR3 length and insertions or deletions at six rearrangement sites. Within each subset, clonotype counts were normalized to the number of sorted cells before true diversity and Gini coefficients were calculated with the tcR R package. The overlap coefficient, calculated on TCRB nucleotide sequences, was used to measure repertoire sharing. Entries here come from immuneACCESS through TCRdb and include only in-frame sequences with V and J called. Some clones fail to appear in such tables; in the studies checked, an unresolved V gene covers under half of the shortfall, and the cause of the remainder is unknown. D and trimming were read from the DNA, whereas the V and J calls and clone size are those reported in that table. This sample gives about 210,000 clones in total; 11% of them show up just once. The top ten constitute less than 1.5% of the sample.

Trimming accounts for 4 bases at V and 6 bases at J, while the number of junction bases matched to no gene is 4. From the cysteine through the phenylalanine, the CDR3 covers 14 amino acids. Of the read, only the CDR3 DNA is kept; its 42 bases are in frame from base 1. CDR1 and CDR2 (SQVTM, ANQGSEA) derive from the germline V gene. From each donor, a single peripheral blood sample of about 116 mL on average was drawn into heparinised tubes. A BD FACSAria II and a panel including CD45RO, CCR7, CD25, CD127, CD95 and CD27 were used to sort naive, central memory, regulatory and stem cell-like memory CD4+ T cells. Purity was above 95% for every sorted population. PBMCs were isolated right away by Lymphoprep density gradient centrifugation and were stained directly, without culture. So that batch effects would be minimized, each experiment stained and sorted samples in pairs, pairing one healthy donor with one patient.

The sequenced sample consisted of central memory CD4+ T cells from blood. This receptor chain uses TRBV29-1 and TRBJ2-7; 15 nucleotides in the junction match TRBD2. The source of this sequence is a man aged 18 to 35 in good health. The DNA sequence is given as TGCAGCGTTGCCGGACTAGCGGGAGGGGGCGAGCAGTACTTC. It encodes CSVAGLAGGGEQYF.